These 26 T cell receptor beta chains share one sample of origin, sequenced in a study of cytomegalovirus exposure and HLA in healthy donors. PCR used 60 Vbeta primers and 13 Jbeta primers. Here immunoSEQ multiplex PCR was the method, and the copy in TCRdb shows in-frame clones only, minus some. The top ten hold roughly a tenth of the sample, which has fewer than 250,000 clones, over 80% seen once. Sequencing was done on a sample of PBMCs. These receptors came from a woman aged 45 to 65 in good health and CMV-seropositive.

This clone was detected only a few times. V is TRBV5-6 and J is TRBJ1-5, with D hard to call. The CDR3 covers 14 residues. Germline assignment: CDR1 SGHDT and CDR2 YYEEEE. Trimming removed 4 bases at V and 4 bases at J, with 12 bases between. Here the CDR3 reads CASSPLGGNQPQHF. The CDR3 DNA follows: TGTGCCAGCAGCCCCCTTGGAGGAAATCAGCCCCAGCATTTT.

The rearrangement links TRBV27 to TRBJ1-2; TRBD1 agrees at 12 bases. The CDR3 sequence is 16 residues long. The germline CDR1 and CDR2 sequences are MNHEY and SMNVEV (reference sequence). J was trimmed by 6 bases and V by 2 bases; bases with no gene match: 7. Written as DNA, the CDR3 is TGTGCCAGCAGTTTAGGTTCCCGGGACAGGGGGCATGGCTACACCTTC. It is translated as CASSLGSRDRGHGYTF.

The J gene is TRBJ2-7, the V gene TRBV7-2; 8 bases align to TRBD2. The CDR3 length is 14 residues. V shed 5 bases and J 2 bases; nucleotides not matched to a gene: 5. Looked up from germline, CDR1 is SGHTA and CDR2 is FQGNSA. CDR3 DNA sequence: TGTGCCAGCAGCGCAACTAGCGGTACCTACGAGCAGTACTTC. Its protein product is CASSATSGTYEQYF.

V is TRBV6-5 and J is TRBJ1-6; the match to TRBD1 covers 8 bases. Germline V gene data show CDR1 as MNHEY and CDR2 as SVGAGI. This CDR3 is built from 15 residues. V lost 0 bases and J lost 10; bases outside the gene matches: 5. CDR3 bases: TGTGCCAGCAGTTACTCGGGACAGGTTTACTCACCCCTCCACTTT. It encodes CASSYSGQVYSPLHF.

This clone was found a few times. This chain links TRBV19 with TRBJ1-1; 7 bases are shared with TRBD1. V gave up 5 bases and J gave up 4 bases; unmatched junction bases: 7. Germline V gene lookup returns CDR1 LNHDA and CDR2 SQIVND (reference sequence). The CDR3 has 14 residues. CDR3 in amino acids: CASSLTGMSTEAFF. CDR3 bases: TGTGCCAGTAGTCTGACAGGGATGAGCACTGAAGCTTTCTTT.

The chain carries TRBV29-1 and TRBJ1-2; 7 bases map to TRBD1. The CDR3 covers 12 residues. Trimming removed 3 bases from V and 8 bases from J; junction bases left unmatched: 6. The germline CDR1 and CDR2 sequences are SQVTM and ANQGSEA. The chain's CDR3 is CSVDDRVGGYTF. In nucleotides, the CDR3 is TGCAGCGTTGATGACAGGGTGGGAGGCTACACCTTC.

This rearrangement joins TRBV7-2 to TRBJ2-7; D may be TRBD2 (5 bases). This CDR3 comprises 13 residues. Germline V lookup: CDR1 SGHTA, CDR2 FQGNSA. V shed 5 bases and J shed 2 bases, with 10 bases lying between them. The CDR3 bases are TGTGCCAGCAGCAATACCGGGGCCTACGAGCAGTACTTC. Translated: CASSNTGAYEQYF.

The chain employs TRBV21-1 and TRBJ2-3; TRBD2, the D gene given by the table, was not confirmed from the DNA. TRBV21-1 is shown as a pseudogene. The CDR3 has 16 residues. CDR3 protein: CASSKWVGESTDTQYF. The CDR3 DNA follows: TGTGCCAGCAGCAAATGGGTCGGGGAGAGCACAGATACGCAGTATTTT.

The chain employs TRBV7-9 and TRBJ1-2; weak D call: TRBD1 (5 bases). The germline gives CDR1 SEHNR, CDR2 FQNEAQ (reference sequence). CDR3 length equals 14 residues. V lost 5 bases and J lost 6, with 16 bases in between. The CDR3 DNA is TGTGCCAGCAGCCCCCTTCGGGACTCAAATGGCTACACCTTC. Encoded protein: CASSPLRDSNGYTF.

CDR3 DNA: TGTGCCAGCAGTTTGCGGGAGGACAGAGAGCAGTACTTC. Translating gives CASSLREDREQYF. V and J are TRBV27 and TRBJ2-7, with 8 positions matching TRBD2. Germline V gene lookup returns CDR1 MNHEY and CDR2 SMNVEV (reference sequence). CDR3 length: 13 amino acids. The junction had 5 bases not matched to a gene; V was cut back by 3 bases and J by 7 bases.

A few counts support this clone. The V and J genes are TRBV4-1 and TRBJ1-6, with D uncertain. Germline-derived CDR1 and CDR2 are MGHRA and YSYEKL. The CDR3 consists of 13 residues. With 3 bases removed from V and 8 bases from J, the gap between germline ends came to 8 bases. CDR3 in DNA: TGCGCCAGCAGCCAGTCGGTGGATTCACCCCTCCACTTT. It is translated as CASSQSVDSPLHF.

The chain carries TRBV5-5 and TRBJ2-7, with a tentative D call TRBD1 (6 bases). Germline CDR1 reads SGHKS; CDR2 reads YYEKEE (reference sequence). There are 13 residues in the CDR3. V lost 7 bases to trimming and J lost 0 bases, with 11 bases between them. CDR3 in DNA: TGTGCCAGCTCCAACAGGGTCTCCTACGAGCAGTACTTC. Residues: CASSNRVSYEQYF.

The chain is built from TRBV18 and TRBJ1-1, with 9 positions matching TRBD1. J lost 3 bases, V lost 2 bases, and 7 bases had no gene match. Germline V gives CDR1 KGHSH, CDR2 LQKENI. CDR3 length: 16 amino acids. CDR3 protein: CASSPLTGGIDTEAFF. The DNA for the CDR3 is TGTGCCAGCTCACCATTAACAGGGGGCATAGACACTGAAGCTTTCTTT.

V and J are TRBV30 and TRBJ2-7; a weak D match, TRBD2 (6 bases). The ends were cut back, 2 bases at V and 2 bases at J, with 13 bases in the middle. Germline loops: CDR1 GTSNPN, CDR2 SVGIG (reference sequence). The length of the CDR3 is 14 residues. CDR3 region: CAWSFRGSAYEQYF. Written as DNA, the CDR3 is TGTGCCTGGAGTTTCCGGGGGTCTGCCTACGAGCAGTACTTC.

The chain links TRBV20-1 to TRBJ1-2; unclear D gene. CDR3 size: 11 residues. Per the germline V gene, CDR1 is DFQATT and CDR2 is SNEGSKA (reference sequence). Trimming took 5 bases from V and 2 from J, leaving 6 bases between them. CDR3 sequence reads: CSAWQNYGYTF. The CDR3 region has the DNA TGCAGTGCTTGGCAGAACTATGGCTACACCTTC.

V and J are TRBV28 and TRBJ2-7; D perhaps matches TRBD1 (5 bases). The CDR3 covers 13 residues. V lost 5 bases and J lost 9, with 17 bases in between. Germline V gene lookup returns CDR1 MDHEN and CDR2 SYDVKM. CDR3 loop: CASSAPGIHGQYF. CDR3 nucleotides: TGTGCCAGCAGTGCACCAGGGATCCACGGGCAGTACTTC.

V and J are TRBV30 and TRBJ2-3; tentatively, D is TRBD2 (7 bases). The germline V gene has CDR1 GTSNPN and CDR2 SVGIG (reference sequence). Trimming left V 0 bases short and J 2 bases short, with 12 bases between. This CDR3 has 15 amino acids. This CDR3 reads CAWSVGGGSTDTQYF. The CDR3 nucleotides read TGTGCCTGGAGTGTGGGAGGGGGGTCCACAGATACGCAGTATTTT.

The sample holds a few counts of this clone. The genes are TRBV19 and TRBJ1-5; tentative D call: TRBD1 (6 bases). Germline V lookup: CDR1 LNHDA, CDR2 SQIVND (reference sequence). V was clipped by 6 bases and J by 2 bases, with 14 bases between them. This CDR3 contains 15 residues. CDR3 coding DNA: TGTGCCAGTAGACAGGGACCTAGGGGCAATCAGCCCCAGCATTTT. It yields the protein CASRQGPRGNQPQHF.

This sequence joins TRBV6-5 and TRBJ2-5; D unresolved. The CDR3 extends over 13 amino acids. Trimming pared 4 bases from V and 2 bases from J, leaving 8 bases between. Germline CDR1 reads MNHEY; CDR2 reads SVGAGI. The CDR3 reads CASSSGYQETQYF. The CDR3 DNA reads TGTGCCAGCAGTTCCGGTTATCAAGAGACCCAGTACTTC.

The chain uses TRBV6-5 and TRBJ1-2; the match to TRBD1 covers 7 bases. CDR1 and CDR2 from the germline V gene are MNHEY and SVGAGI. The CDR3 sequence is 14 residues long. Trimming at V came to 5 bases and at J to 6 bases, leaving 9 bases not matched to a gene. The CDR3 nucleotides are TGTGCCAGCAGTGAGAGGGGGCTGTCGGATGGCTACACCTTC. Protein sequence: CASSERGLSDGYTF.

This chain links TRBV4-3 with TRBJ2-1; TRBD2 matches at 14 bases. The junction had 26 bases not matched to a gene; V was cut back by 1 base and J by 15 bases. The germline V gene encodes CDR1 LGHNA and CDR2 YSLEER. This CDR3 has 21 amino acids. This chain's CDR3 is CASSQARWGRGLAGGPSSLFF. CDR3 in DNA: TGCGCCAGCAGCCAAGCAAGATGGGGAAGAGGACTAGCGGGGGGCCCATCCTCTTTGTTCTTC.

The CDR3 region is CASSQVAGGNYGYTF. CDR3 DNA: TGTGCCAGCAGCCAAGTGGCAGGGGGCAACTATGGCTACACCTTC. The chain is built from TRBV4-2 and TRBJ1-2; 8 nucleotides agree with TRBD1. The CDR3 totals 15 residues. V lost 1 base, J lost 2 bases, and 3 bases stayed unmatched. CDR1 is LGHNA and CDR2 is YNFKEQ in the germline V gene.

This sequence joins TRBV27 and TRBJ1-1; D unresolved. Germline CDR1 MNHEY, CDR2 SMNVEV (reference sequence). V lost 7 bases and J 1 base, leaving 16 bases between the germline ends. CDR3 length equals 15 residues. CDR3 in amino acids: CASTLSGWGNTEAFF. The CDR3 region has the DNA TGTGCCAGCACCCTCTCGGGGTGGGGGAACACTGAAGCTTTCTTT.

V is TRBV7-9 and J is TRBJ1-1; D is uncertain. In germline, CDR1 is SEHNR, CDR2 FQNEAQ (reference sequence). The CDR3 length is 14 residues. Trimming pared 5 bases from V and 8 bases from J, leaving 18 bases between. CDR3 coding DNA: TGTGCCAGCAGCGCTCGGGGTGTCGGCGACGAAGCTTTCTTT. It is translated as CASSARGVGDEAFF.

This clone appeared once. The rearrangement links TRBV30 to TRBJ1-2; 8 bases map to TRBD1. This CDR3 comprises 11 residues. Germline assignment: CDR1 GTSNPN and CDR2 SVGIG (reference sequence). J was trimmed by 7 bases and V by 3 bases; bases with no gene match: 1. Written as DNA, the CDR3 is TGTGCCTGGAGGCAGGGGGCTGGCTACACCTTC. This encodes CAWRQGAGYTF. Supplemented by reference TRBV30 and TRBJ1-2, the full variable domain reads SQTIHQWPATLVQPVGSPLSLECTVEGTSNPNLYWYRQAAGRGLQLLFYSVGIGQISSEVPQNLSASRPQDRQFILSSKKLLLSDSGFYLCAWRQGAGYTFGSGTRLTVV.

The chain recombines TRBV28 with TRBJ1-3, with 12 bases lining up with TRBD1. Germline V gene data show CDR1 as MDHEN and CDR2 as SYDVKM. J was trimmed by 5 bases and V by 2 bases; bases with no gene match: 7. The CDR3 sequence is 17 residues long. The CDR3 sequence is CASSLRGQGARRNTIYF. The CDR3 DNA is TGTGCCAGCAGTTTAAGGGGACAGGGGGCGAGGAGAAACACCATATATTTT. The full variable domain, in which reference TRBV28 and TRBJ1-3 provide the parts outside the CDR3, is DVKVTQSSRYLVKRTGEKVFLECVQDMDHENMFWYRQDPGLGLRLIYFSYDVKMKEKGDIPEGYSVSREKKERFSLILESASTNQTSMYLCASSLRGQGARRNTIYFGEGSWLTVV.